Below, 2 T cell receptor beta chains from the same sample are listed, as sequenced in a study of control samples from healthy donors and cancer patients. Data came from immunoSEQ multiplex PCR; TCRdb stores just in-frame clones and leaves some out. The sample comprises some 150,000 clones, over 90% of which are singletons, and around 0.92% rests with the top ten. Source material: blood. Receptors were obtained from a woman in her twenties or thirties in good health.

This chain joins TRBV18 and TRBJ1-1; D remains unclear. Germline CDR1 is KGHSH and CDR2 is LQKENI. The V end lost 6 bases, the J end lost 5 bases, and 13 bases lay between the germline ends. The CDR3 consists of 13 residues. The CDR3 sequence: CASSARGLTEAFF. The DNA of the CDR3 is TGTGCCAGCTCGGCGAGAGGGCTGACTGAAGCTTTCTTT.

The chain combines TRBV18 with TRBJ2-5; 9 positions match TRBD1. In germline, CDR1 is KGHSH, CDR2 LQKENI. This CDR3 has 15 amino acids. With V trimmed by 4 bases and J by 0 bases, 3 bases remained unmatched. The CDR3: CASSLGTGNQETQYF. The CDR3 nucleotides are TGTGCCAGCTCACTGGGGACAGGGAACCAAGAGACCCAGTACTTC.